The present T cell receptor (beta chain) was sequenced within a study of T cells in Graves' hyperthyroidism and ophthalmopathy (dated by TCRdb to between 2018 and 2021). Regarding the research as a whole: Peripheral blood was collected at initial diagnosis, before any treatment. To identify distinguishing TCR V-J signatures, a discovery cohort of about 95 patients was used, comprising roughly 45 with Graves' ophthalmopathy and some 60 with stable Graves' hyperthyroidism. Whether ophthalmopathy could be predicted prospectively was tested in an independent validation cohort made up of 18 to 20 hyperthyroidism patients plus 17 patients who later progressed to ophthalmopathy. For training and testing, the roughly 93 patients in the discovery cohort were randomly divided in a 7:3 ratio. In roughly six Graves' hyperthyroidism patients, the study also compared T-cell repertoires from thyroid tissue with T-cell repertoires from blood. Once sampling was done, hyperthyroidism patients were given methimazole at a starting dose of 30 mg daily, whereas ophthalmopathy patients were given high-dose intravenous methylprednisolone. TCR Vbeta CDR3 sequencing of 130 to 150 peripheral blood samples (43 ophthalmopathy, 75 hyperthyroidism and approximately 17 progressor patients) is reported in the paper.

Hyperthyroidism patients were aged 18 to 65 years and newly diagnosed, with disease duration of less than 2 months. Patients with uncontrolled infections, other autoimmune diseases, pregnancy or lactation were excluded. Clinical symptoms, serum thyroxine and TRAb, thyroid ultrasound, and orbital computed tomography formed the basis for the diagnoses. Blood from progressor patients was drawn when they were first diagnosed with hyperthyroidism, before any ophthalmopathy symptoms appeared. PBMCs were isolated from 10 ml of fresh peripheral blood by Ficoll-Paque density gradient centrifugation. Patients classed as progressors first received a Graves' hyperthyroidism diagnosis and then went on to develop ophthalmopathy during follow-up. Trizol reagent was used to extract total RNA, and RNA quality was then checked on an Agilent 2100 Bioanalyzer. Amplification of TCR beta CDR3 regions was carried out from RNA transcripts. The first round of RT-PCR for the TCR CDR3 was performed with the HTBI primer set and the Qiagen OneStep RT-PCR kit. Libraries were constructed in a second round of multiplex PCR, after which size selection and purification were carried out. The libraries were sequenced on an Illumina HiSeq2000 using paired-end 100 bp reads. As for how the authors treated the data: Raw data were processed with SOAPnuke, discarding reads with adapters, uncalled bases, mean Phred below 15, or no exact constant-primer or identifier match. COPE v1.2.5 was used to merge high-quality paired reads, and clonotypes were defined as unique nucleotide sequences. MiTCR v1.1 was used to align the clonotypes against IMGT TRBV, TRBD and TRBJ reference segments. Analysis was restricted to V-J combinations with a frequency above 0.0001, which covered about 99% of repertoires. A TCS score was defined as the ratio between F50 (clonal expansion) and ExV (chaos), using BLOSUM62-based TCRdist between CDR3 peptides within each V-J. Welch's t-statistics and random forest reduced around 510 V-J features to 13, which were used in a naive Bayes classifier (R e1071). TCRdb applied fastp at Q25 and MiXCR to the public reads, then kept only in-frame beta chains. All rows with the same CDR3 protein become a single entry with the most common DNA and genes. TCRdb's processing, not the study's, gives the V and J calls here. This sample comprises fewer than 900,000 distinct CDR3 sequences, under 20% of them detected only once. The top ten clonotypes cover around 17% of the sample.

A word on this clonotype: The specificity of this receptor is unknown. Qualities for individual bases were not recorded, and no much larger clone is one base off.

Broader findings and caveats from the paper: Most expanded thyroid clonotypes (frequency above 0.001) were also found in blood, which suggests that blood repertoires may mirror thyroid immune responses. In validation, the model predicted progression to ophthalmopathy a median of approximately 6.3 months before onset, with approximately 71% sensitivity and roughly 77% specificity. Sample size was not statistically predetermined, and blinding of investigators to group allocation was not performed. A 13 V-J signature model separated ophthalmopathy from stable hyperthyroidism, with over 85% sensitivity and about 81% specificity in cross-validation and 80%/75% in testing.

Sequencing used blood. The sequence was obtained from a woman aged 45-60 years with Graves' hyperthyroidism that later progressed to Graves' ophthalmopathy.

The CDR3 protein is CASSIGRTGELFF. The nucleotides read TGTGCCAGTAGTATAGGTCGAACCGGGGAGCTGTTTTTT. The chain is encoded by TRBV19 joined to TRBJ2-2, with the D gene not clear enough to name. The V end loses 1 base and the J end loses 5 bases, and a stretch of 5 bases separates them. Counted from cysteine to phenylalanine, this CDR3 has 13 amino acids. Of all the DNA, just the CDR3 is kept, 39 bases in frame from base 1. As encoded in the germline V gene (reference sequence), CDR1 is LNHDA while CDR2 is SQIVND.